The 5 T cell receptor beta chains in this list originate from one sample, sequenced in a study of identical twins. TCRdb used MiXCR to reprocess the 5' RACE reads, holding one entry per CDR3 protein. The sample carries more than 200,000 distinct CDR3 sequences, less than 9.5% recorded once. The specimen was memory (CD45RO+) T cells sorted from blood. These receptors were taken from a young woman in good health.

This clonotype was found many times. The DNA for the CDR3 is TGTGCCAGCAGTCCCTCGGATACGCAGTATTTT. This encodes CASSPSDTQYF. The J gene is TRBJ2-3, the V gene TRBV12-3 or TRBV12-4; D unresolved. This CDR3 region has 11 residues. Trimming removed 5 bases from V and 6 bases from J, with 6 bases in between.

This clonotype was seen more than once but under ten times. The chain joins TRBV12-3 or TRBV12-4 to TRBJ2-7; no clear D gene. Deletions cut 6 bases from V and 7 bases from J, with 16 bases between. This CDR3 has 13 residues. The chain's CDR3 is CASSQGPATEQYF. The CDR3 coding sequence is TGTGCCAGCAGCCAAGGACCCGCTACGGAGCAGTACTTC.

This clonotype was counted a few times. This rearrangement joins TRBV7-2 to TRBJ2-7; 7 nucleotides line up with TRBD1. Germline loops: CDR1 SGHTA, CDR2 FQGNSA. The trim removed 5 bases at V and 3 bases at J, leaving 10 bases unmatched. The CDR3 runs 15 residues. In nucleotides, the CDR3 is TGTGCCAGCAGCCCTCGGACAGGTGGGAACTACGAGCAGTACTTC. Its translation: CASSPRTGGNYEQYF.

This clonotype was picked up many times. V usage is TRBV12-3 or TRBV12-4 and J usage is TRBJ2-7, with TRBD2 matching 7 bases. After removal of 2 bases from V and 4 bases from J, the junction contained 5 bases not matched to a gene. The CDR3 totals 14 residues. CDR3 sequence: CASSLSGRRYEQYF. In DNA, the CDR3 is TGTGCCAGCAGTTTATCCGGGAGGAGGTACGAGCAGTACTTC.

This chain joins TRBV6-2 or TRBV6-3 and TRBJ1-1; a possible D gene is TRBD1 (5 bases). V was trimmed by 6 bases and J by 7 bases, leaving 12 bases between them. CDR1 is MNHEY and CDR2 is SVGEGT in the germline V gene. This CDR3 spans 12 amino acids. This CDR3 reads CASSPGHYEAFF. CDR3 bases: TGTGCCAGCAGCCCCGGACATTATGAAGCTTTCTTT.